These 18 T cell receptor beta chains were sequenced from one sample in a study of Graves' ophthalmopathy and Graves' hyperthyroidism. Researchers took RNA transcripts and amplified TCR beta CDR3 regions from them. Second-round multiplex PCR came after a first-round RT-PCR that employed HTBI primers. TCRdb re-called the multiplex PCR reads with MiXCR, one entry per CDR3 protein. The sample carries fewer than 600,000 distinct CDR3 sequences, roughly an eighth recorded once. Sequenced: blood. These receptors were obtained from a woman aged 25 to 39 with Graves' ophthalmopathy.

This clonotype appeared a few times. The CDR3 bases are TGTGCCACCAGCGAAGCGAACACCGGGGAGCTGTTTTTT. This gives the protein CATSEANTGELFF. The chain couples TRBV15 to TRBJ2-2; D remains unclear. The CDR3 loop spans 13 amino acids. V was shortened by 5 bases and J by 0 bases, with 4 bases between the two germline ends. Germline V gene lookup returns CDR1 LNHNV and CDR2 YYDKDF (reference sequence). Together with reference TRBV15 and TRBJ2-2, the CDR3 gives the full variable domain: DAMVIQNPRYQVTQFGKPVTLSCSQTLNHNVMYWYQQKSSQAPKLLFHYYDKDFNNEADTPDNFQSRRPNTSFCFLDIRSPGLGDTAMYLCATSEANTGELFFGEGSRLTVL.

The DNA for the CDR3 is TGTGCCAGCAACGCCAAGGCTCTCACCGGGGAGCTGTTTTTT. Protein: CASNAKALTGELFF. V and J are TRBV19 and TRBJ2-2; D call uncertain. Germline V gene data show CDR1 as LNHDA and CDR2 as SQIVND (reference sequence). V lost 9 bases to trimming and J lost 4 bases, with 15 bases between them. The CDR3 is 14 residues long.

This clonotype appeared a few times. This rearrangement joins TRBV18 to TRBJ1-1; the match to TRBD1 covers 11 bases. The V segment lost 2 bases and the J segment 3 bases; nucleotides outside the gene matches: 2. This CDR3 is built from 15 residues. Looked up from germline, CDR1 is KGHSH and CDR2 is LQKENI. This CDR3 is CASSPGTGGDTEAFF. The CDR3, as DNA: TGTGCCAGCTCACCAGGGACAGGGGGGGACACTGAAGCTTTCTTT.

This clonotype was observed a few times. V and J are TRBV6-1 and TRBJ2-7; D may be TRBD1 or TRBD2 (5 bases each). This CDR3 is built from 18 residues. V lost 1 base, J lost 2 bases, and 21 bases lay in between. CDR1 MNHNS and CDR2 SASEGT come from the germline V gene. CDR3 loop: CASSEEFGGLLGAYEQYF. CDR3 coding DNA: TGTGCCAGCAGTGAAGAATTTGGGGGTCTACTGGGAGCCTACGAGCAGTACTTC.

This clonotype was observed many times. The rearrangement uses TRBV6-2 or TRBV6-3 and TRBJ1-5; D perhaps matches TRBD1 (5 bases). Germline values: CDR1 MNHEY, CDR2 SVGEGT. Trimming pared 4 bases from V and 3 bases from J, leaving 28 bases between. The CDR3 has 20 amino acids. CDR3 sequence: CASSSLLSIGGAVFNQPQHF. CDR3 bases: TGTGCCAGCAGTTCTCTCCTCAGCATCGGAGGGGCGGTTTTCAATCAGCCCCAGCATTTT.

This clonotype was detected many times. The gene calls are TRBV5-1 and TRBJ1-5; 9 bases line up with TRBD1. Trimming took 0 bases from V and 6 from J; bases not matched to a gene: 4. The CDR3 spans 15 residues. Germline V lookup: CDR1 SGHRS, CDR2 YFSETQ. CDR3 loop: CASSLGTGARQPQHF. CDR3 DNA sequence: TGCGCCAGCAGCTTGGGGACAGGGGCGCGTCAGCCCCAGCATTTT. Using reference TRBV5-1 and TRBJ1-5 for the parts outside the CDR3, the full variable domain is KAGVTQTPRYLIKTRGQQVTLSCSPISGHRSVSWYQQTPGQGLQFLFEYFSETQRNKGNFPGRFSGRQFSNSRSEMNVSTLELGDSALYLCASSLGTGARQPQHFGDGTRLSIL.

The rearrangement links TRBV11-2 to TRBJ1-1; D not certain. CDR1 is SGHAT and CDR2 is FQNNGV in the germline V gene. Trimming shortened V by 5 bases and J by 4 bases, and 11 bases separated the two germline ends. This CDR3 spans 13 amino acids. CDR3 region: CASSPWAGTEAFF. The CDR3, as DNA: TGTGCCAGCAGCCCGTGGGCCGGCACTGAAGCTTTCTTT.

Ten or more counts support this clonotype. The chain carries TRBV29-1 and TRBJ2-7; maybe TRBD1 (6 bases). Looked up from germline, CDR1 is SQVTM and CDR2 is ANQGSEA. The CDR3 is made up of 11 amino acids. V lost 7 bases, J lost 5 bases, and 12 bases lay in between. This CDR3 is CSGQVFHEQYF. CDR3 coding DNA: TGCAGCGGACAGGTTTTCCACGAGCAGTACTTC.

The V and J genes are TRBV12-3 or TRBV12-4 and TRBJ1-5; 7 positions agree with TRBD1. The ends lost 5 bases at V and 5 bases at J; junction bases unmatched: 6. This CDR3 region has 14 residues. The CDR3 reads CASSPTGFDQPQHF. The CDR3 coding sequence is TGTGCCAGCAGTCCGACAGGGTTTGATCAGCCCCAGCATTTT.

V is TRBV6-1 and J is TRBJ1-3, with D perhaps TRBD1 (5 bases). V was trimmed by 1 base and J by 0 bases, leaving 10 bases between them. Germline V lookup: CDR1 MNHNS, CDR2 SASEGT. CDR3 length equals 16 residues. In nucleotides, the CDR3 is TGTGCCAGCAGTGAAGTTTGGGGGAGCTCTGGAAACACCATATATTTT. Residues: CASSEVWGSSGNTIYF.

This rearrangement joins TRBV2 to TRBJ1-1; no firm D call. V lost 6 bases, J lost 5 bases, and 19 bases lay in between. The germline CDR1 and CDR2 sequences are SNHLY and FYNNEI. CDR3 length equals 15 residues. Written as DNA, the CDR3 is TGTGCCAGCAGCCTCGAGACTCAAATGGGAACTGAAGCTTTCTTT. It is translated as CASSLETQMGTEAFF.

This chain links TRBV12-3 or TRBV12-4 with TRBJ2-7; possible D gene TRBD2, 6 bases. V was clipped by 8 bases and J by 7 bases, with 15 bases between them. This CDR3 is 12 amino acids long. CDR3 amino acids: CASSGLPTEQYF. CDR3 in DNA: TGTGCCAGCTCGGGACTTCCTACGGAGCAGTACTTC.

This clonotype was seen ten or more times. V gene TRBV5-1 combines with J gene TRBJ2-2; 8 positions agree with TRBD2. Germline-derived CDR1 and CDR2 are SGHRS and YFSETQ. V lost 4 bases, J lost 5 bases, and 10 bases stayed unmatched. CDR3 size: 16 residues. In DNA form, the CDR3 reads TGCGCCAGCAGCCCCCTAGCGGGCGAGATTACCGGGGAGCTGTTTTTT. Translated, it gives CASSPLAGEITGELFF.

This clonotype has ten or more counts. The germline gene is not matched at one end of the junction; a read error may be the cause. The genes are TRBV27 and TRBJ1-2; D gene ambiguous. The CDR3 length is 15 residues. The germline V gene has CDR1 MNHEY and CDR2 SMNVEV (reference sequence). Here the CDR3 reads CASSLSPIDLDGYTF. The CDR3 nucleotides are TGTGCCAGCAGCTTATCGCCGATCGATCTGGATGGCTACACCTTC.

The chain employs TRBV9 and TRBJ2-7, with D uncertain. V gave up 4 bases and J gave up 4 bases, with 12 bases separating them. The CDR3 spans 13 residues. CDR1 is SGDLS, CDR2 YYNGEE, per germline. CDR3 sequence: CASSIGDSYEQYF. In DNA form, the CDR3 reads TGTGCCAGCAGCATAGGAGACTCGTACGAGCAGTACTTC.

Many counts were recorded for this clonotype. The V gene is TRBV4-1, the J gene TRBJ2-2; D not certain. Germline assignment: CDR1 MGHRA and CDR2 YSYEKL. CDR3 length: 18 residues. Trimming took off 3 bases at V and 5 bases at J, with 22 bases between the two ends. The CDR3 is CASSHLLFFDTRTGELFF. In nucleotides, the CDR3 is TGCGCCAGCAGCCACCTCCTATTTTTCGACACACGGACCGGGGAGCTGTTTTTT.

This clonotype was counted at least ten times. DNA for the CDR3: TGTGCCTGGGAAATGCGGGGGCAGCCCCAGCATTTT. Amino acid sequence: CAWEMRGQPQHF. The chain links TRBV30 to TRBJ1-5, with D possibly being TRBD1 (5 bases). From germline, CDR1 is GTSNPN and CDR2 SVGIG (reference sequence). V lost 5 bases to trimming and J lost 7 bases, with 12 bases between them. The CDR3 is 12 amino acids.

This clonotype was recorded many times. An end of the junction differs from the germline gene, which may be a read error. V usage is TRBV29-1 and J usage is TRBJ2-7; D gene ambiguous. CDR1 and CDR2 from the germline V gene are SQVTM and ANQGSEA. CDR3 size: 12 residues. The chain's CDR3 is CSVKDGSYEQYF. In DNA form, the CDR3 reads TGCAGCGTTAAAGACGGATCCTACGAGCAGTACTTC.